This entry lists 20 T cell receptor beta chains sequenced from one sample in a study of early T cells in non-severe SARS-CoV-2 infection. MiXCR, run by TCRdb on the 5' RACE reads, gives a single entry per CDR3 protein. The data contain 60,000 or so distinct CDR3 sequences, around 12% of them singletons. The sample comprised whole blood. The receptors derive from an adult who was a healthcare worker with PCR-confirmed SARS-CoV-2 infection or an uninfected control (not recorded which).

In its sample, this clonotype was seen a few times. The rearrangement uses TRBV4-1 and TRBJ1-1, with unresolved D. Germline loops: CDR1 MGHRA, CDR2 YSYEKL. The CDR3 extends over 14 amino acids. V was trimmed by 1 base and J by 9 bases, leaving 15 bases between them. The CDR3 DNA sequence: TGCGCCAGCAGCCAAGGTCGGGATAGAGAACAAGCTTTCTTT. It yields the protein CASSQGRDREQAFF.

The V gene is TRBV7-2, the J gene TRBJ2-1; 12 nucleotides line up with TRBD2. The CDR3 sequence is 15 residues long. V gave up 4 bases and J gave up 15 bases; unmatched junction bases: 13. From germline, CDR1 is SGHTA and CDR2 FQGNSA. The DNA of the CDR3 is TGTGCCAGCAGCTCCGGACTAGCGGGGAATTTCTATCGGTTCTTC. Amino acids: CASSSGLAGNFYRFF.

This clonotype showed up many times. CDR3 DNA sequence: TGTGCCACACGAGACAGTACGAACACCGGGGAGCTGTTTTTT. It codes for CATRDSTNTGELFF. J is TRBJ2-2 and V is TRBV10-3; the D gene is possibly TRBD1 (5 bases). Trimming shortened V by 10 bases and J by 0 bases, and 12 bases separated the two germline ends. This CDR3 spans 14 amino acids. Germline loops: CDR1 ENHRY, CDR2 SYGVKD.

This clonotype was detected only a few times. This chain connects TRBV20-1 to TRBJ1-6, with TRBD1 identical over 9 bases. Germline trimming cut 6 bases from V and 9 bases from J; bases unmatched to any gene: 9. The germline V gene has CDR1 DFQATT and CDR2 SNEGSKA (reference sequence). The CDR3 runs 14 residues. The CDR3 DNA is TGCAGTGCGCCGGGACAGGGTCCGTTTTCACCCCTCCACTTT. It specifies CSAPGQGPFSPLHF.

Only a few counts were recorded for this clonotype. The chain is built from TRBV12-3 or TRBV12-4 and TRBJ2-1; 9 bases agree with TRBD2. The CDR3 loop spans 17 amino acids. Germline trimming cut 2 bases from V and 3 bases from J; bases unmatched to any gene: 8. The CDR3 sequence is CASSLLRREGLYNEQFF. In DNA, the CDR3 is TGTGCCAGCAGTTTATTACGGCGGGAGGGCCTCTACAATGAGCAGTTCTTC.

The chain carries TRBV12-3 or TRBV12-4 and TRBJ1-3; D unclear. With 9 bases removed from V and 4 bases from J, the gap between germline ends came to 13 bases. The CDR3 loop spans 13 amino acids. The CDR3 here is CASNSPGGNTIYF. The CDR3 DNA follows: TGTGCCAGTAACAGCCCCGGGGGAAACACCATATATTTT.

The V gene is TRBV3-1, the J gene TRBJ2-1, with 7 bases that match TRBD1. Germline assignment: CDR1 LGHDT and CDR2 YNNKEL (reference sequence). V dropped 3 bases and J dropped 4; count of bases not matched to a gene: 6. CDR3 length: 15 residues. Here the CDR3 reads CASSHIGTEYNEQFF. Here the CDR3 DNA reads TGTGCCAGCAGCCACATTGGGACAGAGTACAATGAGCAGTTCTTC.

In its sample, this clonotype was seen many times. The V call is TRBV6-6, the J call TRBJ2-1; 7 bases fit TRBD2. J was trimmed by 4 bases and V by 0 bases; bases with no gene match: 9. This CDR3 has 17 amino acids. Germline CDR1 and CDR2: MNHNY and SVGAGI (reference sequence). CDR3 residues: CASSYSPLSGVYNEQFF. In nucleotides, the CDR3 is TGTGCCAGCAGTTACTCCCCCCTAAGCGGGGTGTACAATGAGCAGTTCTTC.

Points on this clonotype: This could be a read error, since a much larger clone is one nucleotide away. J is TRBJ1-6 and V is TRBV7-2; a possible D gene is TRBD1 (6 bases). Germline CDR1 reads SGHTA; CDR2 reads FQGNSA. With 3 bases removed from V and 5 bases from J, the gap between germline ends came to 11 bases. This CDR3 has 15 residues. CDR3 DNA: TGTGCCAGCAGCTTTGGGACACCGCATAATTCACCCCTCCACTTT. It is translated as CASSFGTPHNSPLHF.

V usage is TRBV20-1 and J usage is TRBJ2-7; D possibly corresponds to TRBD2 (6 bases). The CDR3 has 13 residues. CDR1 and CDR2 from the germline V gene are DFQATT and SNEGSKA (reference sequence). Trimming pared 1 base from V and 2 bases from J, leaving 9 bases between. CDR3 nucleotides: TGCAGTGCTAGAGGTCCGGGGGCCTACGAGCAGTACTTC. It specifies CSARGPGAYEQYF.

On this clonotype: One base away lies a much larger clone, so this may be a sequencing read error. CDR3 DNA sequence: TGTGCCAGCAGTTTCTTCCTGACAGGGCAAGAGACCCAGTACTTC. Protein sequence: CASSFFLTGQETQYF. The chain employs TRBV27 and TRBJ2-5; 7 bases fit TRBD1. Trimming removed 3 bases from V and 2 bases from J; junction bases left unmatched: 6. CDR1 MNHEY and CDR2 SMNVEV come from the germline V gene (reference sequence). The CDR3 sequence is 15 residues long.

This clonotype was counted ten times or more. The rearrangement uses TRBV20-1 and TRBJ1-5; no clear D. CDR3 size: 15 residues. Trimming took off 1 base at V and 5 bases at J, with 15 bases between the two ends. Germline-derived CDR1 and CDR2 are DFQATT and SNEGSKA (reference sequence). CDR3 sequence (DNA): TGCAGTGCTAGAGTCACGGCGGGGTCCGATCAGCCCCAGCATTTT. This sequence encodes CSARVTAGSDQPQHF.

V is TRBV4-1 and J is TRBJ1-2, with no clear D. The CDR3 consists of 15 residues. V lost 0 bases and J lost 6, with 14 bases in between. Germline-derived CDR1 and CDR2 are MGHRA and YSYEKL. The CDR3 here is CASSQETPTRNGYTF. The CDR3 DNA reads TGCGCCAGCAGCCAAGAGACTCCTACTAGAAATGGCTACACCTTC.

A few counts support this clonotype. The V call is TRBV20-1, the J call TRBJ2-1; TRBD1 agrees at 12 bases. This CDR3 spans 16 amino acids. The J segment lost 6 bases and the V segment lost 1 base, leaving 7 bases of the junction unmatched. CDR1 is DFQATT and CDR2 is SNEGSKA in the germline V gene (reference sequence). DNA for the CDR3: TGCAGTGCTAGAGCCCCGGGACAGGGGGCTGGCAATGAGCAGTTCTTC. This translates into CSARAPGQGAGNEQFF.

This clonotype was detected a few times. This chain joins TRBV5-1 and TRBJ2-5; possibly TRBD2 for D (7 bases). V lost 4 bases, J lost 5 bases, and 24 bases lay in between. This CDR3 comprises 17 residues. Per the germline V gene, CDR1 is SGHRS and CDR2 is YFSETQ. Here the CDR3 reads CASSPGLGGGAEETQYF. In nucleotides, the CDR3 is TGCGCCAGCAGCCCCGGTCTGGGGGGGGGCGCGGAGGAGACCCAGTACTTC.

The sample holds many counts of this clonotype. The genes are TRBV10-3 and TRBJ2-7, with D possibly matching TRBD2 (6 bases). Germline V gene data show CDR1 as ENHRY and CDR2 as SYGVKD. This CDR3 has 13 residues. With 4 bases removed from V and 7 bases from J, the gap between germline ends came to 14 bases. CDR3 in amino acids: CAISGASEGEQYF. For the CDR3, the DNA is TGTGCCATCAGTGGTGCGTCGGAGGGAGAGCAGTACTTC.

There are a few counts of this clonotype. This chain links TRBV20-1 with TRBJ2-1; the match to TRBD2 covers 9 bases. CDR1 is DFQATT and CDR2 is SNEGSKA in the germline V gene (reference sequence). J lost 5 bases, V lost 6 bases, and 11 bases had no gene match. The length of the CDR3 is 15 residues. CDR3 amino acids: CSASVLAGLNNEQFF. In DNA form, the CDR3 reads TGCAGTGCCTCAGTGCTAGCGGGACTGAACAATGAGCAGTTCTTC.

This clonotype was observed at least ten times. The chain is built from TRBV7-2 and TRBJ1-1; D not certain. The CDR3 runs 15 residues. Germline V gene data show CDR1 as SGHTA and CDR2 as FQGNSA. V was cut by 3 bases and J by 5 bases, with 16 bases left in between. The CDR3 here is CASSLCLCLVTEAFF. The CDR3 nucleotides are TGTGCCAGCAGCTTGTGCCTATGTTTGGTTACTGAAGCTTTCTTT.

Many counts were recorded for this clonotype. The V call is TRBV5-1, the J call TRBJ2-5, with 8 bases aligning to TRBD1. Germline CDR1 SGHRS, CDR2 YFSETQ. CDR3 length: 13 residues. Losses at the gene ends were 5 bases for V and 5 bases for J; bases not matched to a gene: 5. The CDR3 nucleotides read TGCGCCAGCAGGACAGGGGCGAGTGAGACCCAGTACTTC. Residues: CASRTGASETQYF.

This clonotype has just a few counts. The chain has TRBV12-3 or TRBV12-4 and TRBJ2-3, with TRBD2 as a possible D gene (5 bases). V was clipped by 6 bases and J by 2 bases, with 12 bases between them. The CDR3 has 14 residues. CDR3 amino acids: CASRPRGSTDTQYF. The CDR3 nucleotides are TGTGCCAGCAGACCTCGGGGTTCCACAGATACGCAGTATTTT.